A selection of T cell receptor beta chains follows, all from one sample in a study of blood T cell repertoires in COVID-19. TCRdb's table, derived via immunoSEQ multiplex PCR, lists solely in-frame clones and lacks some. Of some 430,000 clones detected, 90% appear once; the ten largest clones hold about 0.57%. The sequenced material came from PBMCs or T cells enriched from blood (not recorded which). The receptor source for this set is a man in his late teens or twenties who had recovered from COVID-19. CDR3s include the opening cysteine and the closing phenylalanine or tryptophan. The order of the fields is V gene, D gene, J gene, clone size, CDR3 protein, CDR3 DNA. D genes are given only for firm matches. Clone size is not always given. Where it is, it says once, few, many or a class for expanded clones.

TRBV6-5,.,TRBJ1-2,.,CASSPPGGTGYTF,TGTGCCAGCAGCCCCCCGGGGGGGACAGGCTACACCTTC
TRBV9,TRBD2,TRBJ2-7,.,CASSAAGGAEQYF,TGTGCCAGCAGCGCCGCCGGGGGGGCCGAGCAGTACTTC
TRBV19,.,TRBJ1-5,.,CASSMTSGQPQHF,TGTGCCAGTAGTATGACATCTGGTCAGCCCCAGCATTTT
TRBV7-2,.,TRBJ1-1,few,CASSPLGGGRTEAFF,TGTGCCAGCAGCCCTCTGGGGGGGGGACGTACTGAAGCTTTCTTT
TRBV5-6,TRBD1,TRBJ1-2,.,CASSIPGTGGPYGYTF,TGTGCCAGCAGCATCCCCGGGACAGGGGGTCCCTATGGCTACACCTTC
TRBV6-2/TRBV6-3,.,TRBJ2-2,.,CASSYSTSEGPTGELFF,TGTGCCAGCAGTTACTCGACTAGTGAGGGACCTACCGGGGAGCTGTTTTTT
TRBV5-8,.,TRBJ1-5,once,CASSLIAGPQHF,TGTGCCAGCAGCTTGATCGCGGGGCCCCAGCATTTT
TRBV10-2,.,TRBJ1-2,few,CASSPGDNYGYTF,TGCGCCAGCAGCCCCGGAGATAACTATGGCTACACCTTC
TRBV7-6,TRBD1,TRBJ1-5,.,CASSPGTGGQPQHF,TGTGCCAGCAGCCCTGGGACAGGGGGCCAGCCCCAGCATTTT
TRBV5-1,.,TRBJ2-2,.,CASSHPGTGELFF,TGCGCCAGCAGCCACCCGGGGACCGGGGAGCTGTTTTTT
TRBV4-2,TRBD2,TRBJ2-3,.,CASSQELAGAFTQYF,TGTGCCAGCAGCCAAGAATTAGCGGGAGCTTTCACGCAGTATTTT
TRBV6-5,TRBD1,TRBJ1-1,.,CASSRGQPGTEAFF,TGTGCCAGCAGTAGGGGACAGCCTGGCACTGAAGCTTTCTTT
TRBV18,TRBD2,TRBJ2-3,.,CASSPFGGGSDTQYF,TGTGCCAGCTCACCATTTGGCGGGGGGTCCGATACGCAGTATTTT
TRBV7-2,TRBD1,TRBJ2-5,.,CASSKTGVRETQYF,TGTGCCAGCAGCAAGACAGGGGTCAGGGAGACCCAGTACTTC
TRBV19,TRBD1,TRBJ1-5,once,CASSPGQGGQPQHF,TGTGCCAGTAGTCCGGGACAGGGGGGGCAGCCCCAGCATTTT
TRBV6-5,TRBD1,TRBJ1-1,.,CASRLHRGPSTEAFF,TGTGCCAGCAGACTTCACAGGGGGCCGAGCACTGAAGCTTTCTTT
TRBV11-3,.,TRBJ1-4,.,CASSPTTGVKLFF,TGTGCCAGCAGCCCCACGACGGGGGTGAAACTGTTTTTT
TRBV30,.,TRBJ1-1,.,CAWSPGRMNTEAFF,TGTGCCTGGAGCCCTGGGCGTATGAACACTGAAGCTTTCTTT
TRBV7-6,.,TRBJ2-5,.,CASSEGQRKETQYF,TGTGCCAGCAGCGAGGGCCAAAGAAAAGAGACCCAGTACTTC
TRBV7-3,TRBD1,TRBJ2-7,.,CASRKDRAGSYEQYF,TGTGCCAGCAGAAAAGACAGGGCAGGCTCCTACGAGCAGTACTTC
TRBV28,.,TRBJ1-5,.,CASNPTGWAGWVDQPQHF,TGTGCCAGCAACCCCACGGGGTGGGCAGGATGGGTGGATCAGCCCCAGCATTTT
TRBV25-1,TRBD1,TRBJ1-1,.,CASRDRATEAFF,TGTGCCAGCAGGGACAGGGCAACTGAAGCTTTTTTT
TRBV9,.,TRBJ1-2,.,CASSVYIWSGSYGYTF,TGTGCCAGCAGCGTATATATTTGGTCAGGGTCCTATGGCTACACCTTC
TRBV5-8,.,TRBJ1-4,.,CASSAQLPGEKLFF,TGTGCCAGCAGCGCTCAGCTGCCGGGTGAAAAACTGTTTTTT